The 21 T cell receptor beta chains below all came from one sample that was sequenced in a study of beta chain features in type 1 diabetes (dated by TCRdb to the late 2010s). Library prep was done by the immunoSEQ multiplex PCR assay. The entire amount of isolated RNA was reverse transcribed using the High Capacity cDNA Reverse Transcription Kit, so the sequenced TCRB transcripts were expressed ones. As stored in TCRdb, this immuneACCESS dataset retains in-frame rearrangements with V and J assigned. A fraction of the clones does not appear; measured against another copy, unresolved V genes explain less than half of the discrepancy, and the remainder lacks a known reason. Across this sample there are about half a million clones, with 11% seen only once. The ten top clones hold about 0.042% of the sample. The specimen sequenced was naive CD4+ T cells from blood. In the paper's terms, the cell subset or site label means: true naive CD4+ T cells. The receptors originated from a woman younger than 30 in good health.

This clone turned up a few times. The gene calls are TRBV5-1 and TRBJ1-6, with 7 bases matching TRBD1. Germline values: CDR1 SGHRS, CDR2 YFSETQ. The CDR3 is 15 residues long. Trimming cost V 0 bases and J 8 bases; bases outside gene matches: 5. As DNA, the CDR3 is TGCGCCAGCAGCTTGGAGGGGGACAGCTATTCACCCCTCCACTTT. Amino acid sequence: CASSLEGDSYSPLHF. Full variable domain (remainder filled in from reference TRBV5-1 and TRBJ1-6): KAGVTQTPRYLIKTRGQQVTLSCSPISGHRSVSWYQQTPGQGLQFLFEYFSETQRNKGNFPGRFSGRQFSNSRSEMNVSTLELGDSALYLCASSLEGDSYSPLHFGNGTRLTVT.

The rearrangement joins TRBV13 to TRBJ1-6, with D possibly TRBD1 on 5 matching bases. V was clipped by 2 bases and J by 7 bases, with 15 bases between them. The CDR3 is 16 amino acids. CDR1 and CDR2 (germline): PRHDT, FYEKMQ (reference sequence). The CDR3 is CASSLSPTGYNSPLHF. The CDR3 region has the DNA TGTGCCAGCAGCTTATCCCCCACAGGCTACAATTCACCCCTCCACTTT.

This clone showed up just a few times. The V call is TRBV25-1, the J call TRBJ2-7, with a possible D match to TRBD2 (6 bases). The germline gives CDR1 MGHDK, CDR2 SYGVNS. The CDR3 has 14 amino acids. The germline V and J ends were trimmed by 5 bases and 2 bases, with 13 bases remaining between them. CDR3 region: CASSIGGLPYEQYF. Written as DNA, the CDR3 is TGTGCCAGCAGTATCGGAGGGCTGCCCTACGAGCAGTACTTC.

This clone was recorded a few times. V and J are TRBV5-8 and TRBJ2-3; TRBD1 aligns across 7 bases. The CDR3 length is 16 residues. Germline CDR1 and CDR2: SGHTS and YDEGEE. The V gene end was trimmed by 4 bases and the J gene end by 2 bases; junction bases not matched to a gene: 10. CDR3 residues: CASSPPTGLHTDTQYF. In DNA, the CDR3 is TGTGCCAGCAGCCCGCCGACAGGGCTCCACACAGATACGCAGTATTTT.

The V and J genes are TRBV4-1 and TRBJ2-3; D call uncertain. V lost 0 bases and J lost 0, with 10 bases in between. This CDR3 spans 16 amino acids. The germline CDR1 and CDR2 sequences are MGHRA and YSYEKL. CDR3 nucleotide sequence: TGCGCCAGCAGCCAAGATTACGCCCGGAGCACAGATACGCAGTATTTT. This sequence encodes CASSQDYARSTDTQYF.

This chain connects TRBV7-7 to TRBJ2-2, with D perhaps TRBD1 (5 bases). Germline lookup yields CDR1 SSHAT and CDR2 FNYEAQ (reference sequence). The CDR3 is made up of 19 amino acids. The V and J ends lost 4 bases and 1 base respectively, with 22 bases between them. The CDR3 region has the DNA TGTGCCAGCAGCTCCATGGTCGGCAGGGAACTGTGGAACACCGGGGAGCTGTTTTTT. This translates into CASSSMVGRELWNTGELFF.

V is TRBV25-1 and J is TRBJ2-1; 9 bases line up with TRBD2. The germline CDR1 and CDR2 sequences are MGHDK and SYGVNS. The CDR3 totals 14 residues. V trimming: 4 bases; J trimming: 6 bases; junction bases outside the gene matches: 4. The CDR3 sequence: CASSVAGVVNEQFF. CDR3 coding DNA: TGTGCCAGCAGTGTAGCGGGAGTCGTCAATGAGCAGTTCTTC.

The chain recombines TRBV2 with TRBJ2-5; tentative D call: TRBD1 (6 bases). This CDR3 has 14 residues. Germline lookup yields CDR1 SNHLY and CDR2 FYNNEI. V was trimmed by 3 bases and J by 0 bases, leaving 8 bases between them. CDR3 in amino acids: CASSDWTDQETQYF. The CDR3 DNA reads as TGTGCCAGCAGTGATTGGACAGACCAAGAGACCCAGTACTTC. The full variable domain, with the rest looked up from reference TRBV2 and TRBJ2-5, is EPEVTQTPSHQVTQMGQEVILRCVPISNHLYFYWYRQILGQKVEFLVSFYNNEISEKSEIFDDQFSVERPDGSNFTLKIRSTKLEDSAMYFCASSDWTDQETQYFGPGTRLLVL.

Only a few counts were recorded for this clone. J is TRBJ2-7 and V is TRBV9; possible D gene TRBD2, 5 bases. Trimming took off 3 bases at V and 2 bases at J, with 18 bases between the two ends. The V gene's germline CDR1 is SGDLS and CDR2 YYNGEE. The CDR3 runs to 16 residues. The CDR3 coding sequence is TGTGCCAGCAGCGCAGGAGGACTGGGGTTACCCTACGAGCAGTACTTC. Its translation is CASSAGGLGLPYEQYF.

This clone was counted between two and nine times. The V and J genes are TRBV5-6 and TRBJ1-4; D gene ambiguous. Trimming left V 2 bases short and J 6 bases short, with 14 bases between. Germline CDR1 and CDR2: SGHDT and YYEEEE. The CDR3 runs 15 residues. CDR3 sequence (DNA): TGTGCCAGCAGCTTTTACAGAAGTGGGGATGAAAAACTGTTTTTT. Translated, it gives CASSFYRSGDEKLFF. Full variable domain (rest looked up from reference TRBV5-6 and TRBJ1-4): DAGVTQSPTHLIKTRGQQVTLRCSPKSGHDTVSWYQQALGQGPQFIFQYYEEEERQRGNFPDRFSGHQFPNYSSELNVNALLLGDSALYLCASSFYRSGDEKLFFGSGTQLSVL.

Only a few counts were recorded for this clone. The rearrangement links TRBV7-8 to TRBJ1-2; a possible D gene is TRBD1 (5 bases). The length of the CDR3 is 16 residues. Germline-derived CDR1 and CDR2 are SGHVS and FQNEAQ. V was shortened by 5 bases and J by 4 bases, with 20 bases between the two germline ends. CDR3 residues: CASSLRRGGTRYGYTF. In nucleotides, the CDR3 is TGTGCCAGCAGCCTGAGGCGTGGTGGGACCCGCTATGGCTACACCTTC. The whole variable domain, filled in from reference TRBV7-8 and TRBJ1-2, reads GAGVSQSPRYKVAKRGQDVALRCDPISGHVSLFWYQQALGQGPEFLTYFQNEAQLDKSGLPSDRFFAERPEGSVSTLKIQRTQQEDSAVYLCASSLRRGGTRYGYTFGSGTRLTVV.

This clone was detected a few times. The V call is TRBV4-3, the J call TRBJ2-1, with D perhaps TRBD1 (6 bases). Germline V gene data show CDR1 as LGHNA and CDR2 as YSLEER. Between the trimmed V and J ends, which lost 2 bases and 2 bases, there was a span of 10 bases. This CDR3 contains 15 residues. The CDR3 bases are TGCGCCAGCAGCCAAAGGACAGCGACCTACAATGAGCAGTTCTTC. It is translated as CASSQRTATYNEQFF.

V is TRBV15 and J is TRBJ2-1; D is unclear. The V and J ends lost 6 bases and 9 bases respectively, with 18 bases between them. Germline CDR1 and CDR2: LNHNV and YYDKDF (reference sequence). CDR3 length: 14 amino acids. This chain's CDR3 is CATRVLRASLEQFF. The CDR3 nucleotides read TGTGCCACCAGGGTCTTGCGAGCCAGCCTTGAGCAGTTCTTC.

The chain couples TRBV11-2 to TRBJ2-1, with 13 bases lining up with TRBD2. The V gene end was trimmed by 5 bases and the J gene end by 6 bases; junction bases not matched to a gene: 4. This CDR3 region has 15 residues. Germline CDR1 reads SGHAT; CDR2 reads FQNNGV. The CDR3: CASSETSGGVNEQFF. CDR3 in DNA: TGTGCCAGCAGCGAAACTAGCGGGGGGGTCAATGAGCAGTTCTTC.

This clone has only a few counts. V usage is TRBV28 and J usage is TRBJ2-3, with 14 bases that match TRBD2. The CDR3 is 15 amino acids. V lost 4 bases to trimming and J lost 6 bases; unmatched junction nucleotides: 3. Looked up from germline, CDR1 is MDHEN and CDR2 is SYDVKM. CDR3 sequence (DNA): TGTGCCAGCAGTTCGACTAGCGGGGGGGCCGATACGCAGTATTTT. It encodes CASSSTSGGADTQYF.

This clone occurred a few times. The chain has TRBV18 and TRBJ2-6, with a possible D match to TRBD2 (6 bases). Trimming took 3 bases from V and 3 from J, leaving 15 bases between them. Germline loops: CDR1 KGHSH, CDR2 LQKENI. CDR3 length: 17 amino acids. CDR3 loop: CASSPLPRGGGANVLTF. Here the CDR3 DNA reads TGTGCCAGCTCACCCCTTCCGCGGGGCGGTGGGGCCAACGTCCTGACTTTC.

This rearrangement joins TRBV14 to TRBJ2-5; no clear D gene. Germline CDR1 SGHDN, CDR2 FVKESK. The CDR3 sequence is 13 residues long. V lost 3 bases and J 5 bases, leaving 10 bases between the germline ends. The CDR3 here is CASSHQSRETQYF. The CDR3 DNA reads as TGTGCCAGCAGCCATCAGTCGCGGGAGACCCAGTACTTC.

This clone was found a few times. The chain combines TRBV7-2 with TRBJ1-2; no reliable D call. V was shortened by 5 bases and J by 4 bases, with 17 bases between the two germline ends. This CDR3 is built from 15 residues. Germline V gene data show CDR1 as SGHTA and CDR2 as FQGNSA. CDR3 coding DNA: TGTGCCAGCAGCCAGCGGGGAGGTTCATCCTATGGCTACACCTTC. Amino acid sequence: CASSQRGGSSYGYTF.

This clone was detected a few times. This chain joins TRBV7-3 and TRBJ1-1; D not resolved. Trimming took 6 bases from V and 11 from J, leaving 7 bases between them. This CDR3 is built from 9 residues. Germline values: CDR1 SGHTA, CDR2 FQGTGA. This CDR3 is CASRWTAFF. Written as DNA, the CDR3 is TGTGCCAGCAGATGGACGGCTTTCTTT.

The chain recombines TRBV7-6 with TRBJ2-1; D gene ambiguous. Germline V gives CDR1 SGHVS, CDR2 FNYEAQ. The CDR3 runs 15 residues. V lost 5 bases to trimming and J lost 0 bases, with 11 bases between them. The CDR3 nucleotides are TGTGCCAGCAGCACCGCTAGAGTCTCCTACAATGAGCAGTTCTTC. It translates to CASSTARVSYNEQFF.

The rearrangement joins TRBV29-1 to TRBJ2-3, with D uncertain. V lost 6 bases, J lost 0 bases, and 4 bases lay in between. This CDR3 is built from 11 residues. The germline V gene has CDR1 SQVTM and CDR2 ANQGSEA. CDR3 amino acids: CSVTSTDTQYF. Here the CDR3 DNA reads TGCAGCGTGACTAGCACAGATACGCAGTATTTT.